This is a list of T cell receptor beta chains from one sample in a study of siplizumab effects on memory and regulatory T cells. TCRdb's copy holds only in-frame clones and misses some; the assay was immunoSEQ multiplex PCR. This sample has some 100,000 clones; around 94% occur once, and the top ten carry approximately 0.61%. Sequences were obtained from Tregs sorted from blood. The receptors derive from a human donor in good health. Each CDR3 is given with its conserved first and last residue. The D gene is left open where the match is weak. Clone size appears in some rows only: once, few, many, or a class for an expanded clone.

>TRBJ2-1|TRBV30|.|.
CAWSVPQGSGEQFF
TGTGCCTGGAGTGTACCCCAGGGCTCAGGGGAGCAGTTCTTC
>TRBJ1-1|TRBV4-1|.|.
CASSQARLTYVTLNTEAFF
TGCGCCAGCAGCCAAGCACGTTTAACGTACGTAACTTTGAACACTGAAGCTTTCTTT
>TRBJ2-3|TRBV10-3|.|TRBD1
CALRGLSTDTQYF
TGTGCCCTCAGGGGGCTTAGCACAGATACGCAGTATTTT
>TRBJ2-3|TRBV27|.|.
CASSFEGNRTDTQYF
TGTGCCAGCAGTTTTGAAGGGAACCGCACAGATACGCAGTATTTT
>TRBJ2-7|TRBV28|.|TRBD1
CASSFSGRGNYEQYF
TGTGCCAGCAGTTTCAGTGGCAGGGGGAATTACGAGCAGTACTTC
>TRBJ2-7|TRBV9|.|.
CASSVGIRDEQYF
TGTGCCAGCAGCGTAGGTATCAGGGACGAGCAGTACTTC
>TRBJ2-1|TRBV19|once|TRBD1
CASSIPGTVLEQFF
TGTGCCAGTAGTATACCCGGGACAGTCTTAGAGCAGTTCTTC
>TRBJ2-1|TRBV18|.|.
CASSPTGASEQFF
TGTGCCAGCTCACCGACAGGAGCGAGTGAGCAGTTCTTC
>TRBJ2-7|TRBV20-1|.|.
CSAKGNYEQYF
TGCAGTGCTAAGGGTAACTACGAGCAGTACTTC
>TRBJ2-7|TRBV5-1|.|.
CASSLGEVWAYEQYF
TGCGCCAGCAGCTTGGGAGAGGTATGGGCCTACGAGCAGTACTTC
>TRBJ2-3|TRBV27|.|.
CASSYVRADTQYF
TGTGCCAGCAGTTATGTGAGGGCAGATACGCAGTATTTT
>TRBJ2-6|TRBV27|.|.
CASRVLGQTLSGANVLTF
TGTGCCAGCAGGGTTCTAGGGCAGACCCTCTCTGGGGCCAACGTCCTGACTTTC
>TRBJ2-6|TRBV28|once|TRBD1
CASSFPGQAMTNVLTF
TGTGCCAGCAGTTTTCCGGGACAGGCTATGACCAACGTCCTGACTTTC
>TRBJ2-3|TRBV6-4|.|TRBD2
CASSRGLAGITDTQYF
TGTGCCAGCAGTCGCGGGTTAGCGGGTATAACAGATACGCAGTATTTT
>TRBJ1-6|TRBV27|.|TRBD1
CASSFRVAPTGGINSPLHF
TGTGCCAGCAGTTTCAGAGTGGCGCCAACAGGGGGCATTAATTCACCCCTCCACTTT
>TRBJ1-6|TRBV27|.|.
CASSLSGTPTSYNSPLHF
TGTGCCAGCAGTTTATCCGGGACCCCGACCTCCTATAATTCACCCCTCCACTTT
>TRBJ2-1|TRBV6-1|.|.
CASSEWGLSVGNEQFF
TGTGCCAGCAGTGAATGGGGACTGAGCGTGGGGAATGAGCAGTTCTTC
>TRBJ2-7|TRBV2|.|TRBD2
CASKGGSYEQYF
TGTGCCAGCAAGGGAGGGAGTTACGAGCAGTACTTC
>TRBJ2-3|TRBV10-3|.|.
CAIREPGYGADTQYF
TGTGCCATCAGGGAACCAGGGTACGGGGCAGATACGCAGTATTTT
>TRBJ2-2|TRBV5-4|.|TRBD1
CASSLPGQGITGELFF
TGTGCCAGCAGCTTACCGGGACAGGGCATCACCGGGGAGCTGTTTTTT
>TRBJ1-1|TRBV5-4|.|TRBD1
CASSLALTGVMNTEAFF
TGTGCCAGCAGCCTAGCCCTGACAGGGGTCATGAACACTGAAGCTTTCTTT
>TRBJ2-1|TRBV15|.|TRBD2
CATSRPQGLAYNEQFF
TGTGCCACCAGCAGGCCCCAAGGACTAGCCTACAATGAGCAGTTCTTC
>TRBJ2-5|TRBV28|.|.
CASSILRSAAQYF
TGTGCCAGCAGTATCTTACGATCCGCGGCCCAGTACTTC
>TRBJ1-5|TRBV30|.|.
CAWSAYEGPGDSNQPQHF
TGTGCCTGGAGTGCCTATGAAGGACCGGGAGACAGCAATCAGCCCCAGCATTTT
>TRBJ2-5|TRBV7-8|.|.
CASSPPGWTQYF
TGTGCCAGCAGCCCACCAGGTTGGACCCAGTACTTC
>TRBJ2-1|TRBV5-4|.|TRBD2
CASSRGFLADNEQFF
TGTGCCAGCAGCCGAGGCTTTCTAGCGGACAATGAGCAGTTCTTC
>TRBJ2-7|TRBV11-2|.|TRBD2
CASSLVPLAGVSIYEQYF
TGTGCCAGCAGCTTAGTTCCTCTAGCGGGAGTTTCTATCTACGAGCAGTACTTC
>TRBJ2-2|TRBV11-2|.|.
CASSLRAGSPRTGTGELFF
TGTGCCAGCAGCTTAAGGGCGGGAAGCCCCCGAACAGGGACCGGGGAGCTGTTTTTT
>TRBJ2-1|TRBV6-5|once|TRBD1
CASSSHLGQIYNEQFF
TGTGCCAGCAGTTCCCATCTGGGACAGATCTACAATGAGCAGTTCTTC
>TRBJ1-2|TRBV15|.|TRBD1
CATSREEGASYTF
TGTGCCACCAGCAGAGAAGAGGGGGCGAGCTACACCTTC
>TRBJ2-7|TRBV6-5|.|TRBD1
CASTRGTGLNGQYF
TGTGCCAGCACCAGAGGGACAGGTTTGAACGGGCAGTACTTC
>TRBJ2-7|TRBV5-4|.|TRBD2
CASSRTTSGTYEQYF
TGTGCCAGCAGTCGGACGACTAGCGGAACCTACGAGCAGTACTTC
>TRBJ1-5|TRBV15|.|.
CATSKDQKGNQPQHF
TGTGCCACCAGCAAAGACCAAAAGGGAAATCAGCCCCAGCATTTT
>TRBJ1-1|TRBV27|.|TRBD1
CASSKQGVLNTEAFF
TGTGCCAGCAGCAAACAGGGGGTTTTGAACACTGAAGCTTTCTTT
>TRBJ2-2|TRBV5-1|.|.
CASSFATGNTGELFF
TGCGCCAGCAGCTTTGCGACAGGGAACACCGGGGAGCTGTTTTTT